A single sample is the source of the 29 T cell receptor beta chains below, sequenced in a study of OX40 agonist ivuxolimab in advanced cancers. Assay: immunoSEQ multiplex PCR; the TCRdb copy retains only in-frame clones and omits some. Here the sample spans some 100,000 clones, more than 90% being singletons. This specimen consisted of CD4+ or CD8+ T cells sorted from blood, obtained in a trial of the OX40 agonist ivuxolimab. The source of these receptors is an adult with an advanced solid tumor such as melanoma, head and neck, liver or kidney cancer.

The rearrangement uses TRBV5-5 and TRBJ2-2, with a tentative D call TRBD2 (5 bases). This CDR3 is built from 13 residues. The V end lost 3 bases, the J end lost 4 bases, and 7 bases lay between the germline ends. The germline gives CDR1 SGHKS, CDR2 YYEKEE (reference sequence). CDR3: CASSWESTGELFF. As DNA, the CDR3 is TGTGCCAGCAGCTGGGAGTCCACCGGGGAGCTGTTTTTT. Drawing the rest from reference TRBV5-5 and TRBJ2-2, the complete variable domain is DAGVTQSPTHLIKTRGQQVTLRCSPISGHKSVSWYQQVLGQGPQFIFQYYEKEERGRGNFPDRFSARQFPNYSSELNVNALLLGDSALYLCASSWESTGELFFGEGSRLTVL.

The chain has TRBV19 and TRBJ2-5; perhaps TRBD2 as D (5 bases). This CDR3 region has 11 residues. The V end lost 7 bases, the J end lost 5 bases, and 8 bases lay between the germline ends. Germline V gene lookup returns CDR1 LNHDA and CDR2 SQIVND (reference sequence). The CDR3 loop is CASKGGETQYF. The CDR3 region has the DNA TGTGCCAGTAAGGGCGGGGAGACCCAGTACTTC.

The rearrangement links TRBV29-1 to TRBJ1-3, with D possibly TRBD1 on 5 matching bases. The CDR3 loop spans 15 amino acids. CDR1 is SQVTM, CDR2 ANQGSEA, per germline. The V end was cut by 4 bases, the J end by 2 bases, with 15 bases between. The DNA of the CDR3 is TGCAGCGTTGCCACCTGGGGCAGAGCTGGAAACACCATATATTTT. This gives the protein CSVATWGRAGNTIYF.

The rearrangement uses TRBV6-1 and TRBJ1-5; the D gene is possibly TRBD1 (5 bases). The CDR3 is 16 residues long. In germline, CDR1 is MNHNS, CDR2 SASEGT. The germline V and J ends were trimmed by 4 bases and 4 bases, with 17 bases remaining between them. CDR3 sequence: CASSGEEGPFNQPQHF. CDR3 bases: TGTGCCAGCAGTGGGGAGGAGGGGCCATTTAATCAGCCCCAGCATTTT.

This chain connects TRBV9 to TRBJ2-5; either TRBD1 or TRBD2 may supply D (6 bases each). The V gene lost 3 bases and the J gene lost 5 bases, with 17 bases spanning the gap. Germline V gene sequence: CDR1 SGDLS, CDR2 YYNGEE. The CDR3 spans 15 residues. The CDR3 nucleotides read TGTGCCAGCAGCGAGGCCCAAGGGGGGCAGGAGACCCAGTACTTC. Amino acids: CASSEAQGGQETQYF.

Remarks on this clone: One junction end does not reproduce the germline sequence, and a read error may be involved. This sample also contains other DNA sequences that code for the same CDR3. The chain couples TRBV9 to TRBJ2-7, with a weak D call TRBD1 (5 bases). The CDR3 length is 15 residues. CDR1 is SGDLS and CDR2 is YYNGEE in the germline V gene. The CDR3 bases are TGCGCCAGCAGCCCTCTCAAGACAGTATCCTACGAGCAGTACTTC. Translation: CASSPLKTVSYEQYF.

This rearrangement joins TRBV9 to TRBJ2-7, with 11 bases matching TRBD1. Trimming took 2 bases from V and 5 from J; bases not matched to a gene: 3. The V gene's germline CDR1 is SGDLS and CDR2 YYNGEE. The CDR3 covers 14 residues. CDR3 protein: CASSVGTGGDEQYF. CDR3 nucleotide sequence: TGTGCCAGCAGCGTGGGGACAGGGGGTGACGAGCAGTACTTC. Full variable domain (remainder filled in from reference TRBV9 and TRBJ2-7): DSGVTQTPKHLITATGQRVTLRCSPRSGDLSVYWYQQSLDQGLQFLIQYYNGEERAKGNILERFSAQQFPDLHSELNLSSLELGDSALYFCASSVGTGGDEQYFGPGTRLTVT.

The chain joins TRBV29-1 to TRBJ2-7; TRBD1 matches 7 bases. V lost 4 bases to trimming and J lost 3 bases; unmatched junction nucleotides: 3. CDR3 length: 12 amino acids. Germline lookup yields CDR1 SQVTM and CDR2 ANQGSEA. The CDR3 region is CSVGPGGYEQYF. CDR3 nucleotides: TGCAGCGTTGGCCCAGGGGGCTACGAGCAGTACTTC.

The CDR3 nucleotides read TGCAGCGTTGAACTAGATGGCTACAATGAGCAGTTCTTC. Amino acids: CSVELDGYNEQFF. The V gene is TRBV29-1, the J gene TRBJ2-1; D is uncertain. In germline, CDR1 is SQVTM, CDR2 ANQGSEA. The CDR3 spans 13 residues. V lost 2 bases and J lost 3, with 8 bases in between.

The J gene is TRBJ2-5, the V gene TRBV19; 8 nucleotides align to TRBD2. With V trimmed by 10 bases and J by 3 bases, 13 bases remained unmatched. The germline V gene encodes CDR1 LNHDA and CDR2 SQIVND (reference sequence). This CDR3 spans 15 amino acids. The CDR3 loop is CATSWGSGIEETQYF. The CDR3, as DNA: TGTGCCACCTCATGGGGTAGCGGGATTGAAGAGACCCAGTACTTC.

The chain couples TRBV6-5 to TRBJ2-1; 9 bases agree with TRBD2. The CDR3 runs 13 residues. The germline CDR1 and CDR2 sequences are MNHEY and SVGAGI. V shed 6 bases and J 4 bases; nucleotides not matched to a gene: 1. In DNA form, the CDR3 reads TGTGCCAGCAGGGGACTAGCTTACAATGAGCAGTTCTTC. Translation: CASRGLAYNEQFF.

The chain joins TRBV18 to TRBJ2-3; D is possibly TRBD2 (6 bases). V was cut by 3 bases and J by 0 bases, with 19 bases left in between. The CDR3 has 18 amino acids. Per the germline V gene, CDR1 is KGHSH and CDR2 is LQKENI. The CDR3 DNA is TGTGCCAGCTCACCGGACCTAGCGACAGATTCTAGCACAGATACGCAGTATTTT. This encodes CASSPDLATDSSTDTQYF.

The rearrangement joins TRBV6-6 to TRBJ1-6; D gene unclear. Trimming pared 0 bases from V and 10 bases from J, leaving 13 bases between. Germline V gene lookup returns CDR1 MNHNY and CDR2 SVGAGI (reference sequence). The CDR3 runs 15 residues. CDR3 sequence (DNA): TGTGCCAGCAGTTACTCGAACCCAGTTGGATCACCCCTCCACTTT. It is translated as CASSYSNPVGSPLHF.

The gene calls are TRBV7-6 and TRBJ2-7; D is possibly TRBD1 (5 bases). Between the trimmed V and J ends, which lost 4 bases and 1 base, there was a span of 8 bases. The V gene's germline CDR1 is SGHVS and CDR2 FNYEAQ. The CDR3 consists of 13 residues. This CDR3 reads CASSSGQSYEQYF. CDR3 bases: TGTGCCAGCAGCTCTGGACAATCCTACGAGCAGTACTTC.

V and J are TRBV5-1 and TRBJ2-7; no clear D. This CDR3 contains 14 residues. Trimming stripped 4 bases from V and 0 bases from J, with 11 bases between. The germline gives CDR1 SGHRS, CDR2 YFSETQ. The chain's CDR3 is CASSPTPGSYEQYF. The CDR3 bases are TGCGCCAGCAGCCCCACACCGGGCTCCTACGAGCAGTACTTC.

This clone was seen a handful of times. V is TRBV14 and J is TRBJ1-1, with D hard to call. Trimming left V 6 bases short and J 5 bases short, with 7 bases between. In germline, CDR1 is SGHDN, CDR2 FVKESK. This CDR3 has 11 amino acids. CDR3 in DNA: TGTGCCAGCAGGTCAATAACTGAAGCTTTCTTT. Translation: CASRSITEAFF.

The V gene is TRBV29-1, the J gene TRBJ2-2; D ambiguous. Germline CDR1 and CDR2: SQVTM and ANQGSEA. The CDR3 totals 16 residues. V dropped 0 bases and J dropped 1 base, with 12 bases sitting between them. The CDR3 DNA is TGCAGCGTTGAAGATAGTGAGGATATGAACACCGGGGAGCTGTTTTTT. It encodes CSVEDSEDMNTGELFF.

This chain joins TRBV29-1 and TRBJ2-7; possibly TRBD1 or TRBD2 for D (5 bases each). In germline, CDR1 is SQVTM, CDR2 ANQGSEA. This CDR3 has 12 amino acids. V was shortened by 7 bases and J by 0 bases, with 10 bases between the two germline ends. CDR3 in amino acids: CSARDGSYEQYF. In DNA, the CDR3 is TGCAGCGCCCGGGACGGCTCCTACGAGCAGTACTTC.

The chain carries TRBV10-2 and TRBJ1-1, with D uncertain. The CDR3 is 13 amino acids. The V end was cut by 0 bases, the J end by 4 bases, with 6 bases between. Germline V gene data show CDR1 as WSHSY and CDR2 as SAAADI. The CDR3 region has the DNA TGCGCCAGCAGTGAGTCCAGCCGCACTGAAGCTTTCTTT. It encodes CASSESSRTEAFF.

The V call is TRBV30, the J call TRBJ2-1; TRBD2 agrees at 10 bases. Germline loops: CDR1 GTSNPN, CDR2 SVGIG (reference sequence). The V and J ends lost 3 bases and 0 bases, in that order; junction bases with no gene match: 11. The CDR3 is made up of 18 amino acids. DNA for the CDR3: TGTGCCTGGAGGGGGGAAGGACTAGCGGTAAGCTCCTACAATGAGCAGTTCTTC. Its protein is CAWRGEGLAVSSYNEQFF.

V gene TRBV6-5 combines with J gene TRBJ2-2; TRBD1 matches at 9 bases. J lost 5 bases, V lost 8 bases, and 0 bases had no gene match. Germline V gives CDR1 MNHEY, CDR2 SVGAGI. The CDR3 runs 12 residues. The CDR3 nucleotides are TGTGCCAGCGGGACAGGGACCGGGGAGCTGTTTTTT. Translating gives CASGTGTGELFF.

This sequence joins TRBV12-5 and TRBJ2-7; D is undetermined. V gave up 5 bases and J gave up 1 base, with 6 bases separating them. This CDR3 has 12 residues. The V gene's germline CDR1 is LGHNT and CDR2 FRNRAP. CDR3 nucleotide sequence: TGTGCTAGTGGTATCGCTTCCTACGAGCAGTACTTC. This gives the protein CASGIASYEQYF.

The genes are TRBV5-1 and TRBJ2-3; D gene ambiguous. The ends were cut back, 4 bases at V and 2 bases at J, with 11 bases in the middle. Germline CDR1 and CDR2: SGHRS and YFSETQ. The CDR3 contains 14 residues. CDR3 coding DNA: TGCGCCAGCAGCGTTGTGGATGCCACAGATACGCAGTATTTT. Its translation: CASSVVDATDTQYF.

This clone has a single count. CDR3 residues: CASSLGPWGRATEAFF. The CDR3, as DNA: TGTGCCAGCAGCTTGGGCCCATGGGGCAGGGCCACTGAAGCTTTCTTT. This chain uses TRBV7-8 with TRBJ1-1; D is possibly TRBD1 (5 bases). The CDR3 is 16 amino acids. Trimming pared 3 bases from V and 4 bases from J, leaving 18 bases between. Germline-derived CDR1 and CDR2 are SGHVS and FQNEAQ.

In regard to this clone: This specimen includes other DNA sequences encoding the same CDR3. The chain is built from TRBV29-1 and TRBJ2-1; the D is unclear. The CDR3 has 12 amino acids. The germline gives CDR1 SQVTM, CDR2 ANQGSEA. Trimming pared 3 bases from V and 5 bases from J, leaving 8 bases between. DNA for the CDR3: TGCAGCGTTGAGCGTAGGGACAATGAGCAGTTCTTC. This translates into CSVERRDNEQFF.

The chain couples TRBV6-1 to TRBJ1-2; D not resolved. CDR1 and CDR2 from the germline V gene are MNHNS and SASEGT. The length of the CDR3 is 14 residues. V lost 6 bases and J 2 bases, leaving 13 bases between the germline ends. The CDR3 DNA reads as TGTGCCAGCAGACCTTCGGGTGGGAACTATGGCTACACCTTC. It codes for CASRPSGGNYGYTF.

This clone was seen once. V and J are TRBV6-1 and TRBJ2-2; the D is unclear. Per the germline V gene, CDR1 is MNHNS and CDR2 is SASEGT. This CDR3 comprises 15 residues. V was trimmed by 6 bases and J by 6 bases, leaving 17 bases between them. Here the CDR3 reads CASRGKNRAAGELFF. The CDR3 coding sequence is TGTGCCAGCAGGGGGAAAAATAGGGCTGCCGGGGAGCTGTTTTTT.

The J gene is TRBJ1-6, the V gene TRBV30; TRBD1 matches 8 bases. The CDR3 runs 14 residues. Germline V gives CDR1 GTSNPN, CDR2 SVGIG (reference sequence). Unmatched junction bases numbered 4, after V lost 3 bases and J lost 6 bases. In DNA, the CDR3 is TGTGCCTGGAGCCCGGGACAGGTTAATTCACCCCTCCACTTT. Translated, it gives CAWSPGQVNSPLHF.

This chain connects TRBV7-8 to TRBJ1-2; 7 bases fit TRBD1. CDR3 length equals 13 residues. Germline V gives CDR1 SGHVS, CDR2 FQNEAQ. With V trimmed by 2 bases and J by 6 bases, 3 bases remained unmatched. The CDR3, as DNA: TGTGCCAGCAGCTTAACTACAGGGGATGGCTACACCTTC. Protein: CASSLTTGDGYTF.